This T cell receptor beta chain was documented in a study of radiotherapy plus CTLA-4 blockade in lung cancer. Produced via immunoSEQ multiplex PCR; TCRdb's table is partial and in-frame only. The sample contains 80,000 to 100,000 clones, roughly 74% of which appear only once. The CDR3 runs to 12 residues. The germline V gene encodes CDR1 MNHEY and CDR2 SVGAGI. The ends were cut back, 8 bases at V and 2 bases at J, with 10 bases in the middle. The chain couples TRBV6-5 to TRBJ2-7, with D perhaps matching TRBD1 (7 bases). This sample comprised peripheral blood, obtained from a patient treated with radiotherapy plus ipilimumab. This clonotype was obtained from a human donor with non-small cell lung cancer who had a partial response to radiotherapy plus ipilimumab. Some clones in this sample may be carry-over from other donors' samples. The CDR3 loop is CASRGTAYEQYF. The CDR3, as DNA: TGTGCCAGCCGGGGGACAGCCTACGAGCAGTACTTC.